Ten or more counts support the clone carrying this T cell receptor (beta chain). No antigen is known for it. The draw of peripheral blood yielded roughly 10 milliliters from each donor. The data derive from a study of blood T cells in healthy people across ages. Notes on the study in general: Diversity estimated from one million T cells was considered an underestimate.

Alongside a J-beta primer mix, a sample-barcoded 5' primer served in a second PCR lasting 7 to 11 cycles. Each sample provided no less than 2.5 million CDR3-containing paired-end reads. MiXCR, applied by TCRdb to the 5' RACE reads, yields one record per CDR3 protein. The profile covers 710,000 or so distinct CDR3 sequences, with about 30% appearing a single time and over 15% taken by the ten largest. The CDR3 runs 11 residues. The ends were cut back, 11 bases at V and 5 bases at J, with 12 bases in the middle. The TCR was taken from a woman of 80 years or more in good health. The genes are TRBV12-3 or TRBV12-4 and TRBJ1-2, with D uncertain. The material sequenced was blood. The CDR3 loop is CASRGVYGYTF. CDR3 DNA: TGTGCCTCGAGAGGAGTTTATGGCTACACCTTC.